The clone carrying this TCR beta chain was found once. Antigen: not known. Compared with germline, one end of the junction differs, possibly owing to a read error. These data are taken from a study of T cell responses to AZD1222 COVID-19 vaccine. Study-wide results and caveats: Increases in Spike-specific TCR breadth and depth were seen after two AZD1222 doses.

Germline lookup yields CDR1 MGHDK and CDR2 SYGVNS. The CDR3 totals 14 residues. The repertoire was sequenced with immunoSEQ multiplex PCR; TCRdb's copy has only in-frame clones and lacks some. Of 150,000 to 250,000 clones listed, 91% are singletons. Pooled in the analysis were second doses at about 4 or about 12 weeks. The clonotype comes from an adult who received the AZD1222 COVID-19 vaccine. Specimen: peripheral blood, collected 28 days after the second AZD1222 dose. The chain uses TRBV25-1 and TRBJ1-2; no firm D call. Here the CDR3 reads CASSDQLYNYGYTF. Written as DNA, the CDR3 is TGTGCCAGCAGTGATCAGCTTTATAACTATGGCTACACTTTC.